The rows below give T cell receptor beta chains drawn from one sample of a study of blood T cell repertoires in COVID-19. Some clones are missing from TCRdb's copy, which holds only in-frame ones; the method was immunoSEQ multiplex PCR. Of hundreds of thousands of clones in the sample, roughly 90% were seen once. Sequenced input: peripheral blood. The receptor set was obtained from a woman aged 25 to 39 with COVID-19, enrolled during active disease. Each CDR3 is given with its conserved first and last residue. Each record gives: D gene, clone size, J gene, V gene, CDR3 protein, CDR3 DNA. A D gene is named only where the DNA matches it firmly. Size is stated for part of the rows, as once, few or many counts, or as a class when the clone is expanded.

TRBD1	-	TRBJ1-5	TRBV24-1	CAILPGTGWGNQPQHF	TGTGCCATACTCCCCGGGACAGGGTGGGGCAATCAGCCCCAGCATTTT
TRBD1	-	TRBJ1-1	TRBV6-6	CASSWDRDTEAFF	TGTGCCAGCAGTTGGGACAGGGACACTGAAGCTTTCTTT
TRBD2	-	TRBJ2-1	TRBV10-1	CASSEGPRRPAGSRRGEQFF	TGCGCCAGCAGTGAGGGTCCCCGACGTCCAGCGGGGAGTAGGCGCGGGGAGCAGTTCTTC
TRBD1	-	TRBJ1-1	TRBV28	CASSPIPGTGVAEAFF	TGTGCCAGCAGTCCAATACCCGGGACAGGGGTCGCTGAAGCTTTCTTT
TRBD1	-	TRBJ1-2	TRBV19	CASSFGQGRASYGYTF	TGTGCCAGTAGTTTCGGACAGGGCCGCGCTAGCTATGGCTACACCTTC
TRBD2	-	TRBJ2-3	TRBV9	CASSVVSGGAATDTQYF	TGTGCCAGCAGCGTGGTTAGCGGGGGGGCGGCGACAGATACGCAGTATTTT
-	once	TRBJ2-7	TRBV2	CASSQTQALHYEQYF	TGTGCCAGCAGTCAGACACAGGCACTACACTACGAGCAGTACTTC
-	-	TRBJ1-1	TRBV19	CASSEGRTTEAFF	TGTGCCAGTAGTGAGGGTCGTACCACTGAAGCTTTCTTT
-	once	TRBJ1-6	TRBV7-9	CASSSPRGSNSPLHF	TGTGCCAGCAGCTCGCCTCGGGGGAGTAATTCACCCCTCCACTTT
-	-	TRBJ2-7	TRBV10-3	CATLGGLTYEQYF	TGTGCCACCCTGGGGGGTTTAACCTACGAGCAGTACTTC
TRBD2	-	TRBJ2-1	TRBV10-3	CAISELGGIGSEQFF	TGTGCCATCAGTGAGCTCGGGGGGATTGGAAGTGAGCAGTTCTTC
TRBD1	-	TRBJ2-7	TRBV5-6	CASSSDRVYEQYF	TGTGCCAGCAGCAGTGACAGGGTGTACGAGCAGTACTTC
TRBD1	-	TRBJ1-6	TRBV7-2	CASSLDRGYSPLHF	TGTGCCAGCAGCCTAGACAGGGGCTATTCACCCCTCCACTTT
-	few	TRBJ1-1	TRBV19	CATNRRDATEAFF	TGTGCCACTAATCGCAGGGATGCCACTGAAGCTTTCTTT
TRBD1	many	TRBJ1-3	TRBV6-5	CASGDRGSKRYF	TGTGCCAGCGGGGACAGGGGTTCCAAAAGGTATTTT
TRBD2	-	TRBJ2-3	TRBV6-1	CASSALTSGRSTDTQYF	TGTGCCAGCAGTGCCCTGACTAGCGGGAGGTCCACAGATACGCAGTATTTT
-	-	TRBJ2-5	TRBV7-2	CASSPLGGRETQYF	TGTGCCAGCAGCCCACTCGGGGGGCGGGAGACCCAGTACTTC
-	-	TRBJ1-1	TRBV12-5	CASGAQLNTEAFF	TGTGCTAGTGGCGCACAGTTGAACACTGAAGCTTTCTTT
TRBD2	-	TRBJ2-3	TRBV28	CASSPSTSGFPDTQYF	TGTGCCAGCAGTCCTTCGACTAGCGGGTTCCCAGATACGCAGTATTTT
-	once	TRBJ1-4	TRBV27	CASRRGSGTFSEKLFF	TGTGCCAGCAGGAGGGGTTCCGGGACATTTAGTGAAAAACTGTTTTTT
-	-	TRBJ2-5	TRBV27	CASSLSTEAGTQYF	TGTGCCAGCAGTTTATCGACGGAGGCGGGGACCCAGTACTTC
TRBD2	-	TRBJ2-2	TRBV12-5	CASGSLASGRARTGELFF	TGTGCTAGTGGTTCCCTGGCTAGCGGGAGGGCCCGGACCGGGGAGCTGTTTTTT
TRBD1	once	TRBJ1-6	TRBV5-4	CASSWGTAKYSPLHF	TGTGCCAGCAGCTGGGGGACAGCGAAATATTCACCCCTCCACTTT
TRBD1	-	TRBJ1-5	TRBV2	CASSATGRNQPQHF	TGTGCCAGCAGTGCGACAGGGCGCAATCAGCCCCAGCATTTT
-	once	TRBJ1-2	TRBV28	CASSLEGSNYGYTF	TGTGCCAGCAGTTTGGAGGGATCAAACTATGGCTACACCTTC
TRBD1	-	TRBJ1-6	TRBV28	CASSFRTGGGSPLHF	TGTGCCAGCAGTTTCCGGACAGGGGGGGGTTCACCCCTCCACTTT
-	once	TRBJ1-1	TRBV29-1	CSTQGFENTEAFF	TGCAGCACCCAGGGGTTTGAGAACACTGAAGCTTTCTTT
TRBD2	once	TRBJ2-5	TRBV7-9	CASSPGFGTSGEETQYF	TGTGCCAGCAGCCCTGGGTTTGGGACTAGCGGGGAAGAGACCCAGTACTTC
TRBD2	-	TRBJ2-1	TRBV28	CASSSSGGQFF	TGTGCCAGCAGTTCTAGCGGGGGGCAGTTCTTC
TRBD1	-	TRBJ2-3	TRBV5-1	CASSPDRATDTQYF	TGCGCCAGCAGCCCGGACAGGGCCACAGATACGCAGTATTTT
TRBD1	few	TRBJ2-7	TRBV6-5	CASSYDRDYEQYF	TGTGCCAGCAGTTACGACAGGGACTACGAGCAGTACTTC